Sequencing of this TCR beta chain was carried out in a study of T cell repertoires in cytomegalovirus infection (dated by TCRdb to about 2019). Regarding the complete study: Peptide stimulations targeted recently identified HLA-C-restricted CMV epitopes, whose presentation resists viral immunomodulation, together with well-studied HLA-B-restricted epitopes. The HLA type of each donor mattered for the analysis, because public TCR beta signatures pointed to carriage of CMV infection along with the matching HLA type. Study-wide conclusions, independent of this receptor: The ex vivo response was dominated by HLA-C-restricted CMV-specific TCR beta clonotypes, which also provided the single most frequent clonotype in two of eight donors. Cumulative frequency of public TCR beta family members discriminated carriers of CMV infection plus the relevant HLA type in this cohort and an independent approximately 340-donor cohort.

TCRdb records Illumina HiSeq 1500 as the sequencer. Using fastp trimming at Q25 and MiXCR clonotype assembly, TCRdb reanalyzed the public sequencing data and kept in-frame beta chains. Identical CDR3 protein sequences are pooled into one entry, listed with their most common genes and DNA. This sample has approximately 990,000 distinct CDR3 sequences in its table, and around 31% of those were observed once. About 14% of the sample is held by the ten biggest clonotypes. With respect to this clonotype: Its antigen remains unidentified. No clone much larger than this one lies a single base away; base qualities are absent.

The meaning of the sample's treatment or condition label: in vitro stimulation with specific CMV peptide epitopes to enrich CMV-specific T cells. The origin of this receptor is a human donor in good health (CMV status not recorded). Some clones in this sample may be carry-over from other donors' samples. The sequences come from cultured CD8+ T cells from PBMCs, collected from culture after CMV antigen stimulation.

In nucleotides, the sequence is TGTGCCAGCAGCTTGGAGAGGGAGCATGGCTACACCTTC. Its product reads: CASSLEREHGYTF. Here the chain combines TRBV5-4 and TRBJ1-2; no confident D gene assignment can be made. Measured from the cysteine to the phenylalanine, the CDR3 is 13 residues long. The read is trimmed to its CDR3 DNA, 39 bases read in frame from base 1. A distance of 9 bases separates the germline ends of V and J, which lose 0 bases and 6 bases respectively. CDR1 and CDR2, per the germline V gene (reference sequence), are SGHNT and YYREEE.